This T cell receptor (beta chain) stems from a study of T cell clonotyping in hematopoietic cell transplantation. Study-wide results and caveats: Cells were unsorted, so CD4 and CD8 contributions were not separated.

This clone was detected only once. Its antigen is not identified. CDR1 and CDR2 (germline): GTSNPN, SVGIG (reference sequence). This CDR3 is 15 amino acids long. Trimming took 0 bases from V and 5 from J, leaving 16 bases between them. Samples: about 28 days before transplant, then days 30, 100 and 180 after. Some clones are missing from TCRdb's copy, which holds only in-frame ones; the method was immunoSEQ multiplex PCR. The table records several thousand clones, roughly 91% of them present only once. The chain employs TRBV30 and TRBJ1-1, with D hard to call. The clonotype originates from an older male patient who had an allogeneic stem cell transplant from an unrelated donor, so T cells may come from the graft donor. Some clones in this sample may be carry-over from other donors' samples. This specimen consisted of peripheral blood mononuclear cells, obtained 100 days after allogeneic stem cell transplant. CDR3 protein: CAWSVGSRRVTEAFF. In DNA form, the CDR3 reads TGTGCCTGGAGTGTGGGTTCCCGCCGGGTGACTGAAGCTTTCTTT.